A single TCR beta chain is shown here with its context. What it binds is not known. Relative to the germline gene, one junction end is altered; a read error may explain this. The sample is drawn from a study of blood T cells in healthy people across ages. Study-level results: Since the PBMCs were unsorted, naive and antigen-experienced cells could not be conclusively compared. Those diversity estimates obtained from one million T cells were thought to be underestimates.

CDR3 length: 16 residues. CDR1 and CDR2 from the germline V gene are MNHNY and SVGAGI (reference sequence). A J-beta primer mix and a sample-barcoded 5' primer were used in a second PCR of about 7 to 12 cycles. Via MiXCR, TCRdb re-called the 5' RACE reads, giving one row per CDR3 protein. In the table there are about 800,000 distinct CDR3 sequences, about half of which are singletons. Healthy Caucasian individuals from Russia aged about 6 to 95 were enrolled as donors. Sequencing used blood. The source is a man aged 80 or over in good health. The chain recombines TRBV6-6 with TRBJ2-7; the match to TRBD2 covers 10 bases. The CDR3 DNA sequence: TGTGCCAGCAGTTACTCTGGACTAGCGGAGACCTACGGGCAGTACTTC. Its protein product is CASSYSGLAETYGQYF.